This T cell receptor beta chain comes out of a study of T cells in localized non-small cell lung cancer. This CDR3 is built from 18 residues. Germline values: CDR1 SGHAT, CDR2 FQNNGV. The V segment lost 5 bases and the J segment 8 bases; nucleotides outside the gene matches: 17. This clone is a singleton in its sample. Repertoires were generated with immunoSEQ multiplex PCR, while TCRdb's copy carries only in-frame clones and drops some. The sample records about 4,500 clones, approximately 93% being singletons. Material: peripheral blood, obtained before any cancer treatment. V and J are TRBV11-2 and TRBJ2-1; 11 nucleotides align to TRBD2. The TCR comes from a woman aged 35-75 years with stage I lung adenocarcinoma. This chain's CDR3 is CASSPKVVAGGPGDEQFF. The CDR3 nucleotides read TGTGCCAGCAGCCCCAAGGTCGTAGCGGGAGGGCCTGGGGATGAGCAGTTCTTC.